This T cell receptor beta chain was found in a study of chemoradiotherapy in HPV16-positive cancers. Clones were sequenced by immunoSEQ multiplex PCR, and TCRdb holds only the in-frame ones, with some missing. The repertoire holds about 4,300 clones, with more than 60% as singletons. There are 14 residues in the CDR3. The ends were cut back, 3 bases at V and 3 bases at J, with 12 bases in the middle. Germline CDR1 reads LNHNV; CDR2 reads YYDKDF (reference sequence). J is TRBJ2-7 and V is TRBV15; D unclear. Sampling was carried out from a patient who underwent chemoradiotherapy. This receptor was obtained from a human donor with HPV-associated anogenital cancer. The CDR3 spells CATSSSVTYYEQYF. The CDR3 coding sequence is TGTGCCACCAGCAGCTCTGTCACGTACTACGAGCAGTACTTC.